The 12 T cell receptor beta chains below come from one sample, sequenced in a study of blood T cell repertoires in COVID-19. Generated by immunoSEQ multiplex PCR, the TCRdb table keeps only in-frame clones and is missing some. Found here are fewer than 350,000 clones, 75% to 90% of them singletons; the top ten hold about 5%. Sequencing was done on a sample of peripheral blood. The receptors were sampled from a man aged 35-49 years with acute or convalescent COVID-19.

The chain couples TRBV5-6 to TRBJ1-3; TRBD1 aligns across 8 bases. This CDR3 comprises 17 residues. V lost 5 bases, J lost 2 bases, and 12 bases stayed unmatched. The germline V gene has CDR1 SGHDT and CDR2 YYEEEE. The CDR3 protein is CASSPRDRRRPGNTIYF. As DNA, the CDR3 is TGTGCCAGCAGTCCGCGGGACAGGCGACGTCCTGGAAACACCATATATTTT.

The J gene is TRBJ1-2, the V gene TRBV6-6, with a possible D match to TRBD1 (5 bases). This CDR3 region has 12 residues. V lost 5 bases and J 4 bases, leaving 8 bases between the germline ends. Germline CDR1 is MNHNY and CDR2 is SVGAGI (reference sequence). CDR3 bases: TGTGCCAGCAGTCCCGACAGCTATGGCTACACCTTC. Protein product: CASSPDSYGYTF.

The genes are TRBV6-5 and TRBJ1-1; no reliable D call. Per germline, CDR1 MNHEY and CDR2 SVGAGI. The length of the CDR3 is 14 residues. Trimming stripped 6 bases from V and 3 bases from J, with 14 bases between. CDR3 sequence: CASSRSEGYTEAFF. The CDR3 bases are TGTGCCAGCAGCCGATCGGAGGGCTACACTGAAGCTTTCTTT.

In its sample, this clone was seen once. Within the sample, other DNA sequences also encode this same CDR3. CDR3 sequence reads: CASSVDGGSYEQYF. CDR3 nucleotides: TGTGCCAGCAGCGTAGATGGAGGTTCCTACGAGCAGTACTTC. The V and J genes are TRBV9 and TRBJ2-7, with D tentatively TRBD2 (5 bases). With 0 bases removed from V and 1 base from J, the gap between germline ends came to 8 bases. Looked up from germline, CDR1 is SGDLS and CDR2 is YYNGEE. The CDR3 is 14 residues long.

This CDR3 reads CAWSLIAGVTDTQYF. The CDR3 DNA reads TGTGCCTGGAGTCTGATAGCGGGGGTCACAGATACGCAGTATTTT. The rearrangement links TRBV30 to TRBJ2-3, with 9 bases that match TRBD2. This CDR3 has 15 amino acids. CDR1 and CDR2 from the germline V gene are GTSNPN and SVGIG (reference sequence). The V and J ends lost 2 bases and 2 bases, in that order; junction bases with no gene match: 5. Based on the CDR3 plus reference TRBV30 and TRBJ2-3, the full variable domain is SQTIHQWPATLVQPVGSPLSLECTVEGTSNPNLYWYRQAAGRGLQLLFYSVGIGQISSEVPQNLSASRPQDRQFILSSKKLLLSDSGFYLCAWSLIAGVTDTQYFGPGTRLTVL.

The rearrangement uses TRBV19 and TRBJ2-7; no definite D call. Trimming removed 1 base from V and 0 bases from J, with 4 bases in between. CDR3 length equals 13 residues. Germline values: CDR1 LNHDA, CDR2 SQIVND (reference sequence). The CDR3 reads CASSIGPSYEQYF. CDR3 nucleotides: TGTGCCAGTAGTATAGGGCCCTCCTACGAGCAGTACTTC.

The rearrangement links TRBV7-8 to TRBJ2-2, with 9 bases lining up with TRBD1. The CDR3 covers 17 residues. Germline CDR1 is SGHVS and CDR2 is FQNEAQ. V was clipped by 4 bases and J by 4 bases; unmatched bases: 10. CDR3 sequence: CASSYLMGQGPTGELFF. The CDR3 nucleotides read TGTGCCAGCAGCTATCTAATGGGACAGGGACCCACCGGGGAGCTGTTTTTT.

The genes are TRBV5-1 and TRBJ1-3; possibly TRBD1 for D (5 bases). This CDR3 spans 16 amino acids. The ends were cut back, 0 bases at V and 0 bases at J, with 10 bases in the middle. Germline CDR1 is SGHRS and CDR2 is YFSETQ. The CDR3 nucleotides are TGCGCCAGCAGCTTGGCCGGGCAGGGCTCTGGAAACACCATATATTTT. Its protein is CASSLAGQGSGNTIYF.

This sequence joins TRBV2 and TRBJ2-1; D is possibly TRBD1 (5 bases). This CDR3 region has 14 residues. Germline CDR1 and CDR2: SNHLY and FYNNEI. V was shortened by 8 bases and J by 0 bases, with 11 bases between the two germline ends. The CDR3 region is CASVRQSSYNEQFF. CDR3 nucleotides: TGTGCCAGCGTACGACAGAGCTCCTACAATGAGCAGTTCTTC.

The chain has TRBV5-6 and TRBJ2-7, with D maybe TRBD1 (6 bases). Deletions cut 0 bases from V and 3 bases from J, with 7 bases between. The CDR3 is 13 amino acids. Germline CDR1 SGHDT, CDR2 YYEEEE. CDR3 loop: CASSLGQDYEQYF. The CDR3 bases are TGTGCCAGCAGCTTGGGACAGGACTACGAGCAGTACTTC.

This chain joins TRBV12-5 and TRBJ1-3, with D maybe TRBD1 (6 bases). V shed 4 bases and J shed 4 bases, with 17 bases lying between them. The germline V gene encodes CDR1 LGHNT and CDR2 FRNRAP. The CDR3 spans 16 residues. In DNA form, the CDR3 reads TGTGCTAGTGGTTCCAACCTCGGGACATCCGGAAACACCATATATTTT. Protein sequence: CASGSNLGTSGNTIYF. The whole variable domain, remainder taken from reference TRBV12-5 and TRBJ1-3, is DARVTQTPRHKVTEMGQEVTMRCQPILGHNTVFWYRQTMMQGLELLAYFRNRAPLDDSGMPKDRFSAEMPDATLATLKIQPSEPRDSAVYFCASGSNLGTSGNTIYFGEGSWLTVV.

The chain links TRBV5-4 to TRBJ1-1; TRBD1 is a possible D gene (6 bases). Per germline, CDR1 SGHNT and CDR2 YYREEE (reference sequence). The CDR3 covers 15 residues. V lost 4 bases, J lost 0 bases, and 13 bases lay in between. DNA of the CDR3: TGTGCCAGCAGCCCAGGACAGTACATGAACACTGAAGCTTTCTTT. It encodes CASSPGQYMNTEAFF.